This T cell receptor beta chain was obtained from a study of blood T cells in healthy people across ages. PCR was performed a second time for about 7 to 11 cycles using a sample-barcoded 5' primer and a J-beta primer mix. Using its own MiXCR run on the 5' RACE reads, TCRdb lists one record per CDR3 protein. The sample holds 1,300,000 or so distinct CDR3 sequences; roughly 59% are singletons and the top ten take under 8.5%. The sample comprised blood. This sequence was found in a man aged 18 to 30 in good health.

Here the CDR3 reads CASSQTGGSQPQHF. Written as DNA, the CDR3 is TGTGCCAGCAGCCAAACTGGAGGGTCCCAGCCCCAGCATTTT. The rearrangement joins TRBV3-1 to TRBJ1-5; no firm D call. The germline V and J ends were trimmed by 2 bases and 7 bases, with 12 bases remaining between them. In germline, CDR1 is LGHDT, CDR2 YNNKEL (reference sequence). CDR3 length: 14 residues.